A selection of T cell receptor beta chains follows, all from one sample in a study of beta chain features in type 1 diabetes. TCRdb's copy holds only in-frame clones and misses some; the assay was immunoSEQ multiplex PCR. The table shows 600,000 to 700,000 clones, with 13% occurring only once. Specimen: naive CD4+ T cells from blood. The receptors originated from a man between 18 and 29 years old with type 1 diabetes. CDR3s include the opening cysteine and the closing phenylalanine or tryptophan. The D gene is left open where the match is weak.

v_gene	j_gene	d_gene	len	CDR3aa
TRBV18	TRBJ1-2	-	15	CASSTRTASISGYTF
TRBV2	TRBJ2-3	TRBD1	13	CASQGQGTDTQYF
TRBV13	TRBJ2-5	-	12	CASSAASETQYF
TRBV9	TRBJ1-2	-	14	CASSVDTGREGYTF
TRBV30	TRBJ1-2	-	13	CAWSPGDDYGYTF
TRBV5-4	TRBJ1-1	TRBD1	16	CASSLTGDRLNTEAFF
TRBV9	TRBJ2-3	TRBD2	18	CASSGSGLAGGNTDTQYF
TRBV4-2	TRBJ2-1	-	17	CASSDKRASDAPNEQFF
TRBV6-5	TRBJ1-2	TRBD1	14	CASRRTGTLQGYTF
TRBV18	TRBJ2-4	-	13	CASSPSERNIQYF
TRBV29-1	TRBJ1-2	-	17	CSVEQQGAGTEGDGYTF
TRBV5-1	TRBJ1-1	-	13	CASKRQEDTEAFF
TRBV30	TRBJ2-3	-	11	CAWSRTFTQYF
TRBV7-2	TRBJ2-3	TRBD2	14	CASSQGLATDTQYF
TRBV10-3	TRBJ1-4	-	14	CAISPLKFNEKLFF
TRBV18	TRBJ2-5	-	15	CASSPNLQVPGTQYF
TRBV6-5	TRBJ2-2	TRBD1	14	CASSRDRAGGELFF
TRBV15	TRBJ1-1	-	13	CATSRGPTTEAFF
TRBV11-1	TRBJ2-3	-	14	CASSPRQGTDTQYF
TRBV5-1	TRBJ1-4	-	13	CASSGTENEKLFF
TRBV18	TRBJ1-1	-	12	CASSPPVREAFF
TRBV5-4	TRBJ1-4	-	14	CASSFWSTNEKLFF
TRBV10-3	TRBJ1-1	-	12	CAISEVNTEAFF
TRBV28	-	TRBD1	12	CASCRQGYEQYF
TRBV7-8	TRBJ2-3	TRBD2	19	CASSFGTSGGRFGTDTQYF
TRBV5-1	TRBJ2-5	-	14	CASSLEWYQETQYF
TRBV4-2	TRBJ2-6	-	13	CASRPSGANVLTF
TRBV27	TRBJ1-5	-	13	CASSQKSNQPQHF
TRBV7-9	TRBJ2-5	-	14	CASSPMGSLETQYF
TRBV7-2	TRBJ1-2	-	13	CASSSKGPYGYTF
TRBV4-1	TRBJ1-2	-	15	CASSRNREPNYGYTF
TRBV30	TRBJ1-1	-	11	CAWTGTSEAFF
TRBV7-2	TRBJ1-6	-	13	CASSLERDSPLHF
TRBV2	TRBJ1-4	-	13	CASSEIRNEKLFF
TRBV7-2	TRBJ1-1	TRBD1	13	CASSRQGDTEAFF
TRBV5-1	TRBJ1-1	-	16	CASTSLMKGTASEAFF
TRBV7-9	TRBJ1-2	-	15	CASSLGPQGTYGYTF
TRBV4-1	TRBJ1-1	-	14	CASSQPGMNTEAFF
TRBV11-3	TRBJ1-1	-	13	CASSPGVRTEAFF
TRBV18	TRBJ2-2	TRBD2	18	CASSPPPLAGANTGELFF
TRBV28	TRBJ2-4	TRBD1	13	CASSPGQGNIQYF
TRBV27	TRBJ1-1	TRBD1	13	CATRTGKQSEAFF
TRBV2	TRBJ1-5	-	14	CASSDVTFNQPQHF
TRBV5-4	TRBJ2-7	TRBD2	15	CASSWAGDLTYEQYF
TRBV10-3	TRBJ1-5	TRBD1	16	CAISESGSTGDQPQHF
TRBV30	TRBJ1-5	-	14	CAWSYREGNQPQHF
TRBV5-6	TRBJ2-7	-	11	CASSYYYEQYF
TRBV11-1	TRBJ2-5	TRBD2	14	CASSSAGLGETQYF
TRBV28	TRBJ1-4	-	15	CASSLPPGMNEKLFF
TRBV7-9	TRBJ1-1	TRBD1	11	CASSGQGLAFF
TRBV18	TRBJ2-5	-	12	CATVGLEETQYF
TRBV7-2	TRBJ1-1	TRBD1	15	CASSSHRGMNTEAFF